Sequencing of this TCR beta chain was carried out in a study of PD-1 blockade in classical Hodgkin lymphoma (dated by TCRdb to the early 2020s). With regard to the full study: Nivolumab dosing was 3 mg/kg intravenously every 2 weeks, continuing until either disease progression or unacceptable toxicity. A peripheral blood immune signature of response to PD-1 blockade in classical Hodgkin lymphoma was defined using TCR beta sequencing and CyTOF. The paper as a whole reports these results and caveats: Baseline TCR diversity was reported to be lower in newly diagnosed patients than in healthy donors, and even lower in relapsed/refractory patients. Lower diversity was observed in patients in whom nivolumab was started less than 1 year after ASCT, and these patients were excluded from later analyses so that confounding by immune reconstitution would be avoided. The study covered only a single clinical trial cohort, and the causes of the repertoire differences, possibly disease activity or prior therapy, were still not defined. Trial patients achieving complete response had baseline diversity similar to newly diagnosed patients, whereas partial responders and progressors had significantly lower diversity. CD4+ but not CD8+ TCR diversity rose significantly by C4D1 (p=0.0027 vs p=0.16), most apparent in complete responders (p=0.02).

The Qiagen DNeasy kit was used to extract genomic DNA both from unsorted PBMCs and from the negatively selected CD4+ and CD8+ fractions. Using primers that anneal to V and J segments, immunoSEQ multiplex PCR amplified the TCR beta CDR3 regions. Amplification bias was minimized using a synthetic immune receptor repertoire, and residual bias was removed computationally after sequencing. As for how the authors treated the data: Repertoire diversity was quantified as the Shannon entropy index using custom Python scripts. Unsorted, CD4+ and CD8+ repertoires were analyzed separately, except in combined analyses where CD4+ and CD8+ sequences were merged in silico. Clonal expansion was defined as a frequency increase of at least 2-fold after treatment compared with C1D1, and clones undetected at baseline were assigned a pseudocount of 0.5. Singleton clones were defined as clones with 0 or 1 copy at C1D1, and non-singleton clones were defined as clones with 2 or more copies. By matching protein sequences in sorted samples from the same patient, clones expanded in unsorted samples were annotated as CD4+, CD8+ or unknown. Diversity changes from C1D1 to C4D1 were tested in paired samples using Wilcoxon tests. In TCRdb, the immuneACCESS table is reduced to in-frame sequences with V and J assigned. These tables do not hold every clone; where another copy was compared, an unresolved V gene accounts for under half, and the others remain unexplained. V, J and clone size are those of that table, while D and trimming were read from the DNA. Here the sample has about 96,000 clones; approximately 94% occur a single time. Around 2% of the sample goes to the ten largest clones.

A word on this clone: The antigen this receptor binds is unknown. Qualities for individual bases were not recorded, and no much larger clone is one base off.

From a lookup of the germline V gene, CDR1 and CDR2 are SGHVS and FQNEAQ. Counted from cysteine to phenylalanine, this CDR3 has 15 amino acids. This entry keeps only the CDR3 DNA: 45 bases, framed from base 1. The junction carries 7 bases between V and J, which are trimmed by 1 base and 0 bases respectively. Taken with the paper, the label for time point translates to: cycle 4 day 1 (C4D1), after around six weeks of nivolumab. Every trial patient had relapsed after autologous stem cell transplantation, and cohorts A, B and C differed in prior brentuximab vedotin exposure. The trial cohort comprised about 60 patients with relapsed/refractory classical Hodgkin lymphoma whose best overall responses were complete response, partial response or progressive disease. Single-agent nivolumab was administered to trial patients in the multi-cohort phase II CheckMate 205 trial. An independent review committee assessed best overall response by applying the 2007 International Working Group response criteria. Trial PBMCs were obtained immediately prior to nivolumab initiation (C1D1) and on therapy at cycle 2 day 1 and cycle 4 day 1. Peripheral blood was collected in 8 mL Vacutainer Cell Preparation Tubes, from which PBMCs were isolated by centrifugation and then cryopreserved.

Rearrangement joined TRBV7-8 to TRBJ1-5; the D gene is not confidently resolved. Sequences were derived from peripheral blood mononuclear cells (PBMCs), sampled before the fourth cycle of nivolumab. This receptor was identified in a human donor with classical Hodgkin lymphoma. CDR3 sequence: CASSLEGYSNQPQHF. The DNA reads as follows: TGTGCCAGCAGCTTAGAGGGCTATAGCAATCAGCCCCAGCATTTT. The CDR3 plus the reference TRBV7-8 and TRBJ1-5 genes for the other parts give the full variable domain: GAGVSQSPRYKVAKRGQDVALRCDPISGHVSLFWYQQALGQGPEFLTYFQNEAQLDKSGLPSDRFFAERPEGSVSTLKIQRTQQEDSAVYLCASSLEGYSNQPQHFGDGTRLSIL.